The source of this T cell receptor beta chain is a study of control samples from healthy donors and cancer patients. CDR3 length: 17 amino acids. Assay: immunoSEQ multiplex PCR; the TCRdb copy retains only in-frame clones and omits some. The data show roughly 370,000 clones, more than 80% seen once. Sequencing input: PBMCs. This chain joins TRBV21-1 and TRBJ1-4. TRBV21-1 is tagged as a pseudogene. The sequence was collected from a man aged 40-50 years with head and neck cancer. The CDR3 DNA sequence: TGTGCCAGCAGCAAAGGCGGAGGGGGAAGAACTAATGAAAAACTGTTTTTT. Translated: CASSKGGGGRTNEKLFF.